This entry concerns a single T cell receptor beta chain. Its matching antigen is unknown. V dropped 1 base and J dropped 5 bases, with 12 bases sitting between them. Germline assignment: CDR1 SGHTA and CDR2 FQGNSA. The CDR3 has 16 residues. The source of the sample is a study of CD8+ T cells in alopecia areata. Overall study findings and caveats: It was lesional scalp, especially alopecia totalis/universalis, that showed higher clonality than normal scalp.

Following RNA extraction, reverse transcription yielded cDNA that acted as the sequencing template. Sequencing was performed with immunoSEQ multiplex PCR; in TCRdb, only in-frame clones are kept and a portion is missing. This table holds 180,000 or so clones, over 55% found once. Sequenced material: CD4+ T cells sorted from blood, taken at week 0. The V gene is TRBV7-2, the J gene TRBJ1-6; no reliable D call. The receptor was derived from a human donor with alopecia areata. In DNA form, the CDR3 reads TGTGCCAGCAGCTTAGACGGGGATCTGGATAATTCACCCCTCCACTTT. Encoded protein: CASSLDGDLDNSPLHF. The full variable domain, its missing parts supplied by reference TRBV7-2 and TRBJ1-6, is GAGVSQSPSNKVTEKGKDVELRCDPISGHTALYWYRQSLGQGLEFLIYFQGNSAPDKSGLPSDRFSAERTGGSVSTLTIQRTQQEDSAVYLCASSLDGDLDNSPLHFGNGTRLTVT.